Each of the 23 T cell receptor beta chains below was sequenced from the same sample in a study of identical twins. TCRdb re-called the 5' RACE reads through MiXCR, storing one row per CDR3 protein. The table has 600,000 to 800,000 distinct CDR3 sequences, 21% seen once; the top ten hold around 4.5%. This same sample was also part of a study on T cells expressing NK-cell markers.

The source material was PBMCs. The receptors shown here come from a woman aged 18-29 years in good health.

This clonotype was seen only a few times. The chain recombines TRBV9 with TRBJ2-3, with 10 bases matching TRBD2. The V gene's germline CDR1 is SGDLS and CDR2 YYNGEE. After removal of 4 bases from V and 5 bases from J, the junction contained 13 bases not matched to a gene. The CDR3 extends over 17 amino acids. CDR3 in amino acids: CASSSSPKREGGDTQYF. The CDR3 DNA sequence: TGTGCCAGCAGCTCTTCTCCCAAGCGGGAGGGTGGAGATACGCAGTATTTT.

Notes on this clonotype: The junction shows a germline mismatch at one end, possibly a read error. V and J are TRBV15 and TRBJ2-7, with D possibly TRBD2 on 5 matching bases. Germline V gene lookup returns CDR1 LNHNV and CDR2 YYDKDF (reference sequence). The CDR3 totals 14 residues. As DNA, the CDR3 is TGTGCCACCACCAGAAGCGGAACCTCCTACGAGCAGTACTTC. Its translation is CATTRSGTSYEQYF.

This clonotype was seen a few times. This chain uses TRBV3-1 with TRBJ2-7, with D perhaps TRBD1 (5 bases). The CDR3 spans 14 residues. V was cut by 4 bases and J by 4 bases, with 14 bases left in between. Germline loops: CDR1 LGHDT, CDR2 YNNKEL (reference sequence). The chain's CDR3 is CASSPAGSGYEQYF. In DNA, the CDR3 is TGTGCCAGCAGCCCAGCAGGGTCAGGGTACGAGCAGTACTTC.

This clonotype was recorded a few times. The gene calls are TRBV12-3 or TRBV12-4 and TRBJ2-2; D is perhaps TRBD1 (6 bases). CDR3 size: 14 residues. Trimming took 9 bases from V and 1 from J, leaving 12 bases between them. CDR3 in amino acids: CASLRTENTGELFF. CDR3 DNA: TGTGCCAGTCTGAGGACAGAGAACACCGGGGAGCTGTTTTTT.

The CDR3 DNA reads as TGTGCCAGCAGTTTCGACGCAACTGGCTACGAGCAGTACTTC. Amino acids: CASSFDATGYEQYF. The chain carries TRBV9 and TRBJ2-7; D not resolved. The CDR3 runs 14 residues. Per germline, CDR1 SGDLS and CDR2 YYNGEE. The V end was cut by 5 bases, the J end by 3 bases, with 15 bases between.

In its sample, this clonotype was seen a few times. CDR3 sequence (DNA): TGCGCCAGCAGCTCTGGGACAGGGGGAGGCAATCAGCCCCAGCATTTT. Translating gives CASSSGTGGGNQPQHF. The rearrangement links TRBV5-1 to TRBJ1-5; 11 bases are shared with TRBD1. The CDR3 extends over 16 amino acids. V gave up 3 bases and J gave up 2 bases; unmatched junction bases: 4. The germline gives CDR1 SGHRS, CDR2 YFSETQ.

This clonotype has more than one count but fewer than ten. The chain joins TRBV6-5 to TRBJ2-7; D not resolved. The CDR3 has 12 amino acids. Between the trimmed V and J ends, which lost 8 bases and 6 bases, there was a span of 14 bases. Germline assignment: CDR1 MNHEY and CDR2 SVGAGI. CDR3 loop: CASLDGVGEQYF. DNA of the CDR3: TGTGCCAGCCTCGATGGAGTTGGCGAGCAGTACTTC.

This clonotype was picked up many times. The J gene is TRBJ2-1, the V gene TRBV11-2; possible D gene TRBD2, 6 bases. CDR1 is SGHAT and CDR2 is FQNNGV in the germline V gene. Trimming took off 0 bases at V and 8 bases at J, with 20 bases between the two ends. CDR3 length: 17 amino acids. This CDR3 reads CASSLDGGTGVRDEQFF. CDR3 coding DNA: TGTGCCAGCAGCTTAGATGGGGGGACTGGGGTTAGGGATGAGCAGTTCTTC.

This chain uses TRBV19 with TRBJ1-5; unclear D gene. The germline V and J ends were trimmed by 0 bases and 1 base, with 7 bases remaining between them. CDR1 and CDR2 from the germline V gene are LNHDA and SQIVND (reference sequence). The length of the CDR3 is 15 residues. CDR3 bases: TGTGCCAGTAGTATAGAACGGGAAAGCAATCAGCCCCAGCATTTT. This codes for CASSIERESNQPQHF.

This clonotype was picked up a small number of times. V gene TRBV12-3 or TRBV12-4 combines with J gene TRBJ1-1; D perhaps matches TRBD1 (6 bases). The germline V and J ends were trimmed by 3 bases and 7 bases, with 12 bases remaining between them. There are 13 residues in the CDR3. The CDR3 sequence: CASSFLTGIEAFF. The CDR3 DNA reads as TGTGCCAGCAGTTTCCTGACAGGTATTGAAGCTTTCTTT.

A few counts support this clonotype. The V call is TRBV7-9, the J call TRBJ2-4; D is undetermined. V was shortened by 2 bases and J by 0 bases, with 8 bases between the two germline ends. This CDR3 region has 15 residues. Germline V CDR1 and CDR2: SEHNR, FQNEAQ (reference sequence). The CDR3 sequence: CASSLSEVAKNIQYF. In nucleotides, the CDR3 is TGTGCCAGCAGCTTATCTGAGGTAGCCAAAAACATTCAGTACTTC.

Many counts were recorded for this clonotype. The V and J genes are TRBV20-1 and TRBJ1-3; unclear D gene. This CDR3 contains 17 residues. Trimming shortened V by 1 base and J by 6 bases, and 22 bases separated the two germline ends. Germline assignment: CDR1 DFQATT and CDR2 SNEGSKA (reference sequence). The CDR3 sequence: CSARVQGLIPTENTIYF. For the CDR3, the DNA is TGCAGTGCTAGAGTTCAAGGACTTATCCCGACTGAAAACACCATATATTTT.

The chain has TRBV5-1 and TRBJ2-1; no reliable D call. Per the germline V gene, CDR1 is SGHRS and CDR2 is YFSETQ. Trimming cost V 3 bases and J 4 bases, with 14 bases left between them. The length of the CDR3 is 15 residues. CDR3 protein: CASSSPGRVYNEQFF. CDR3 DNA: TGCGCCAGCAGCTCCCCAGGAAGGGTATACAATGAGCAGTTCTTC.

In this sample, this clonotype turned up a few times. The V and J genes are TRBV7-9 and TRBJ2-2, with 7 bases lining up with TRBD1. V was pared by 5 bases and J by 1 base, with 4 bases of the junction left unmatched. Per the germline V gene, CDR1 is SEHNR and CDR2 is FQNEAQ (reference sequence). This CDR3 spans 15 amino acids. Here the CDR3 DNA reads TGTGCCAGCAGCGGGTACAGGGGGAACACCGGGGAGCTGTTTTTT. It specifies CASSGYRGNTGELFF.

The chain recombines TRBV20-1 with TRBJ2-3; TRBD2 matches at 7 bases. V shed 3 bases, J shed 8 bases, and the junction held 8 bases outside the gene matches. The CDR3 is made up of 13 amino acids. CDR1 DFQATT and CDR2 SNEGSKA come from the germline V gene (reference sequence). This CDR3 reads CSASGRAYSTQYF. CDR3 nucleotide sequence: TGCAGTGCTAGTGGGAGGGCCTATAGTACGCAGTATTTT.

This clonotype was found many times. This chain connects TRBV10-3 to TRBJ2-1; no clear D gene. This CDR3 spans 12 amino acids. CDR1 is ENHRY, CDR2 SYGVKD, per germline. Trimming removed 11 bases at V and 6 bases at J, with 14 bases between. CDR3 loop: CAVRPGSNEQFF. CDR3 sequence (DNA): TGTGCCGTGAGGCCGGGTTCCAATGAGCAGTTCTTC.

This clonotype was detected only once. CDR3 region: CSALTPVAAISYEQYF. For the CDR3, the DNA is TGCAGTGCTCTCACCCCTGTGGCGGCAATCTCCTACGAGCAGTACTTC. This chain links TRBV20-1 with TRBJ2-7; unclear D gene. Trimming removed 5 bases at V and 0 bases at J, with 20 bases between. Germline V CDR1 and CDR2: DFQATT, SNEGSKA (reference sequence). This CDR3 region has 16 residues.

J is TRBJ2-3 and V is TRBV20-1; D remains ambiguous. The CDR3 is 13 residues long. Germline values: CDR1 DFQATT, CDR2 SNEGSKA (reference sequence). With 5 bases removed from V and 7 bases from J, the gap between germline ends came to 16 bases. The CDR3 DNA sequence: TGCAGTGCTCGCCCAAGGGCGGAGAATACGCAGTATTTT. Protein: CSARPRAENTQYF.

This clonotype was detected many times. The chain has TRBV20-1 and TRBJ2-3; weak D call: TRBD2 (6 bases). Deletions cut 5 bases from V and 0 bases from J, with 12 bases between. The CDR3 is 14 amino acids. Germline V gene sequence: CDR1 DFQATT, CDR2 SNEGSKA (reference sequence). DNA of the CDR3: TGCAGTGCTGCCGGGACTTTGAGCACAGATACGCAGTATTTT. Encoded protein: CSAAGTLSTDTQYF.

The rearrangement joins TRBV19 to TRBJ1-1; D is unresolved. With 3 bases removed from V and 1 base from J, the gap between germline ends came to 12 bases. This CDR3 region has 15 residues. Germline V lookup: CDR1 LNHDA, CDR2 SQIVND (reference sequence). The CDR3: CASSILALGNTEAFF. CDR3 DNA sequence: TGTGCCAGTAGTATCCTCGCCCTTGGGAACACTGAAGCTTTCTTT. Full variable domain (remainder filled in from reference TRBV19 and TRBJ1-1): DGGITQSPKYLFRKEGQNVTLSCEQNLNHDAMYWYRQDPGQGLRLIYYSQIVNDFQKGDIAEGYSVSREKKESFPLTVTSAQKNPTAFYLCASSILALGNTEAFFGQGTRLTVV.

This clonotype was picked up many times. The V and J genes are TRBV25-1 and TRBJ2-1; D gene ambiguous. Trimming took 2 bases from V and 0 from J, leaving 8 bases between them. The CDR3 is 15 residues long. Germline V gene sequence: CDR1 MGHDK, CDR2 SYGVNS. The CDR3 DNA sequence: TGTGCCAGCAGTGAAGGCCTATCCTCCTACAATGAGCAGTTCTTC. Protein sequence: CASSEGLSSYNEQFF.

This clonotype was counted only a few times. The chain is built from TRBV7-9 and TRBJ1-1, with 7 positions matching TRBD1. The germline V gene has CDR1 SEHNR and CDR2 FQNEAQ (reference sequence). The trim removed 7 bases at V and 7 bases at J, leaving 9 bases unmatched. CDR3 length: 13 amino acids. The CDR3: CASTSQGTVEAFF. In DNA form, the CDR3 reads TGTGCCAGCACCTCACAGGGGACGGTTGAAGCTTTCTTT.

This rearrangement joins TRBV29-1 to TRBJ2-7; D gene unclear. V dropped 7 bases and J dropped 3 bases, with 13 bases sitting between them. CDR3 length equals 12 residues. Germline CDR1 and CDR2: SQVTM and ANQGSEA. The CDR3 DNA follows: TGCAGCGGATCCGACACGAACTACGAGCAGTACTTC. Translated, it gives CSGSDTNYEQYF.